Following are 20 T cell receptor beta chains from one sample sequenced in a study of T-cell reconstitution after alpha-beta-depleted transplantation in children. The TCRbeta library was prepared with unique molecular identifiers. TCRdb reprocessed the PCR reads via MiXCR and lists one record per CDR3 protein. The sample has some 240,000 distinct CDR3 sequences, 9% to 10% seen once. The sequencing here drew on PBMCs from the stem cell graft donor, taken from the stem cell graft. The receptors originated from a human donor who donated a stem cell graft to a child with SCID.

This clonotype was observed a handful of times. The chain joins TRBV5-4 to TRBJ2-7; unclear D gene. The germline gives CDR1 SGHNT, CDR2 YYREEE (reference sequence). The ends were cut back, 5 bases at V and 4 bases at J, with 16 bases in the middle. This CDR3 is 14 amino acids long. The CDR3 DNA follows: TGTGCCAGCAGGAAGGATGCGCTACAGTACGAGCAGTACTTC. Amino acid sequence: CASRKDALQYEQYF.

For this clonotype: The conserved closing phenylalanine or tryptophan is absent in this CDR3, likely reflecting a read error. The chain carries TRBV7-9 and TRBJ2-5; D is possibly TRBD1 (6 bases). Trimming removed 0 bases at V and 5 bases at J, with 13 bases between. Germline lookup yields CDR1 SEHNR and CDR2 FQNEAQ (reference sequence). There are 15 residues in the CDR3. CDR3 sequence reads: CASSLAQGSEETQYL. The CDR3 DNA reads as TGTGCCAGCAGCTTAGCACAGGGTTCAGAGGAGACCCAGTACTTG.

This clonotype occurred many times. V is TRBV20-1 and J is TRBJ2-7; possibly TRBD2 for D (7 bases). Germline V gene data show CDR1 as DFQATT and CDR2 as SNEGSKA (reference sequence). V was pared by 0 bases and J by 3 bases, with 18 bases between. CDR3 size: 16 residues. The CDR3 region is CSARDLRRGPYYEQYF. The CDR3 DNA follows: TGCAGTGCTAGAGATCTGCGGCGGGGGCCTTACTACGAGCAGTACTTC.

In this sample, this clonotype turned up many times. V usage is TRBV5-1 and J usage is TRBJ2-7; tentatively, D is TRBD2 (5 bases). The CDR3 spans 14 residues. V lost 0 bases, J lost 2 bases, and 9 bases lay in between. Germline V gives CDR1 SGHRS, CDR2 YFSETQ. The CDR3 spells CASSLEDGAYEQYF. The CDR3 DNA follows: TGCGCCAGCAGCTTGGAGGACGGGGCCTACGAGCAGTACTTC.

This clonotype was counted at least ten times. The chain has TRBV12-3 or TRBV12-4 and TRBJ2-5, with D hard to call. This CDR3 spans 13 amino acids. The V and J ends lost 4 bases and 5 bases respectively, with 11 bases between them. The CDR3 nucleotides read TGTGCCAGCAGTTCCCGGATAACCGAGACCCAGTACTTC. This gives the protein CASSSRITETQYF.

This clonotype was recorded many times. The chain employs TRBV7-2 and TRBJ1-3, with D perhaps matching TRBD1 (5 bases). The CDR3 extends over 12 amino acids. Trimming removed 3 bases at V and 9 bases at J, with 9 bases between. Germline-derived CDR1 and CDR2 are SGHTA and FQGNSA. The CDR3 region is CASSLAGSTIYF. The DNA of the CDR3 is TGTGCCAGCAGCTTGGCAGGGAGCACCATATATTTT.

This clonotype was observed many times. This chain links TRBV5-1 with TRBJ2-1; 8 nucleotides agree with TRBD2. Germline V gives CDR1 SGHRS, CDR2 YFSETQ. The CDR3 has 16 residues. V lost 5 bases and J lost 12; bases outside the gene matches: 19. Written as DNA, the CDR3 is TGCGCCAGCAGTGGTCGGGGGGGCCTAATCATTAGCCGGCAGTTCTTC. Encoded protein: CASSGRGGLIISRQFF.

This clonotype has a count of ten or more. The genes are TRBV6-5 and TRBJ2-7, with 7 bases identical to TRBD1. V trimming: 6 bases; J trimming: 4 bases; junction bases outside the gene matches: 12. CDR1 and CDR2 from the germline V gene are MNHEY and SVGAGI. The CDR3 covers 15 residues. The CDR3 loop reads CASSPYRGTFYEQYF. In DNA form, the CDR3 reads TGTGCCAGCAGCCCATACAGGGGCACTTTTTACGAGCAGTACTTC.

This clonotype was observed many times. The rearrangement uses TRBV5-1 and TRBJ1-1, with D possibly matching TRBD1 (6 bases). The CDR3 sequence is 15 residues long. The germline V and J ends were trimmed by 4 bases and 0 bases, with 13 bases remaining between them. The germline V gene has CDR1 SGHRS and CDR2 YFSETQ. The CDR3 sequence: CASSQDRVLNTEAFF. The DNA for the CDR3 is TGCGCCAGCAGCCAGGACAGAGTCCTGAACACTGAAGCTTTCTTT.

This clonotype was recorded many times. The chain uses TRBV4-1 and TRBJ2-7; possibly TRBD1 for D (6 bases). Germline CDR1 and CDR2: MGHRA and YSYEKL. This CDR3 comprises 16 residues. V was shortened by 1 base and J by 4 bases, with 17 bases between the two germline ends. The CDR3 DNA is TGCGCCAGCAGCCAAGTAATACAGGGACCGGCTTACGAGCAGTACTTC. Encoded protein: CASSQVIQGPAYEQYF.

This clonotype was picked up many times. The chain is built from TRBV5-1 and TRBJ2-3; D might be TRBD2 (5 bases). Germline CDR1 is SGHRS and CDR2 is YFSETQ. Trimming left V 0 bases short and J 2 bases short, with 10 bases between. The length of the CDR3 is 15 residues. For the CDR3, the DNA is TGCGCCAGCAGCTTGGTGAGCGGACCCACAGATACGCAGTATTTT. This codes for CASSLVSGPTDTQYF.

Concerning this clonotype itself: Being one base from a much bigger clone, this may be a read error. CDR3 DNA: TGTGCCACCAGTGATTTCCGAGAGAACACTGAAGCTTTCTTT. Its protein is CATSDFRENTEAFF. The chain is built from TRBV24-1 and TRBJ1-1; no clear D gene. This CDR3 is 14 amino acids long. V lost 1 base, J lost 1 base, and 6 bases lay in between. Germline V CDR1 and CDR2: KGHDR, SFDVKD.

The V and J genes are TRBV12-3 or TRBV12-4 and TRBJ1-3; a possible D gene is TRBD1 (6 bases). CDR3 size: 15 residues. V lost 5 bases and J 3 bases, leaving 14 bases between the germline ends. DNA of the CDR3: TGTGCCAGCAGTCCCCTCGGGGGCCTTGGAAACACCATATATTTT. Translating gives CASSPLGGLGNTIYF.

This clonotype appeared a few times. This sequence joins TRBV4-3 and TRBJ1-3, with D possibly matching TRBD1 (5 bases). CDR3 length: 15 residues. V gave up 0 bases and J gave up 3 bases, with 9 bases separating them. The germline CDR1 and CDR2 sequences are LGHNA and YSLEER. CDR3 coding DNA: TGCGCCAGCAGCCAAGAGGGGGGGGGTGGAAACACCATATATTTT. Its translation is CASSQEGGGGNTIYF.

In this sample, this clonotype turned up many times. The chain combines TRBV5-1 with TRBJ2-1; 8 nucleotides line up with TRBD2. The trim removed 5 bases at V and 0 bases at J, leaving 4 bases unmatched. The germline gives CDR1 SGHRS, CDR2 YFSETQ. The length of the CDR3 is 15 residues. CDR3: CASRESGGSYNEQFF. As DNA, the CDR3 is TGCGCCAGCAGGGAGAGCGGGGGCTCCTACAATGAGCAGTTCTTC.

In this sample, this clonotype turned up many times. This rearrangement joins TRBV2 to TRBJ2-2; a possible D gene is TRBD2 (5 bases). The CDR3 loop spans 15 amino acids. Per germline, CDR1 SNHLY and CDR2 FYNNEI. The germline V and J ends were trimmed by 3 bases and 4 bases, with 12 bases remaining between them. The CDR3 bases are TGTGCCAGCAGTGAGGCGCCGGCGGGCACCGGGGAGCTGTTTTTT. Protein sequence: CASSEAPAGTGELFF.

This clonotype was seen ten or more times. The CDR3: CASAGANVLTF. For the CDR3, the DNA is TGCGCCAGCGCTGGGGCCAACGTCCTGACTTTC. This sequence joins TRBV5-1 and TRBJ2-6; D is unclear. The CDR3 consists of 11 residues. Germline loops: CDR1 SGHRS, CDR2 YFSETQ. Trimming cost V 7 bases and J 2 bases, with 1 base left between them.

This clonotype has at least ten counts. The chain uses TRBV20-1 and TRBJ1-3; tentative D call: TRBD1 (5 bases). This CDR3 spans 15 amino acids. Germline assignment: CDR1 DFQATT and CDR2 SNEGSKA (reference sequence). The V and J ends lost 3 bases and 4 bases respectively, with 16 bases between them. CDR3 bases: TGCAGTGCTAGCTTCGGGGGGTCCGGAGGAAACACCATATATTTT. Protein sequence: CSASFGGSGGNTIYF.

At least ten counts were recorded for this clonotype. The rearrangement links TRBV6-2 or TRBV6-3 to TRBJ1-2, with D perhaps matching TRBD1 (5 bases). V gave up 7 bases and J gave up 2 bases, with 11 bases separating them. Germline V gene data show CDR1 as MNHEY and CDR2 as SVGEGT. This CDR3 spans 13 amino acids. The CDR3 region is CASTNWGNYGYTF. As DNA, the CDR3 is TGTGCCAGCACCAACTGGGGGAACTATGGCTACACCTTC.

The chain links TRBV30 to TRBJ1-1; perhaps TRBD1 as D (5 bases). V dropped 5 bases and J dropped 1 base, with 11 bases sitting between them. Germline V lookup: CDR1 GTSNPN, CDR2 SVGIG (reference sequence). The CDR3 is 13 amino acids. The CDR3 sequence is CAWGWGENTEAFF. In DNA form, the CDR3 reads TGTGCCTGGGGATGGGGGGAGAACACTGAAGCTTTCTTT.